This TCR beta chain was captured by sequencing in a study of identical twins (dated by TCRdb to between 2015 and 2016). Background on the whole study: To test whether fetal clonotypes persist, this study deep-sequenced TCR alpha and beta repertoires from monozygotic twins, from unrelated adults of various ages, and from cord blood. To rule out contamination, replicate twin experiments were performed at different times with different library preparation protocols.

This clonotype was detected ten times or more. This receptor's antigen is unknown. Per-base quality was not reported, and no clone a single base away is much larger than it. V gives up 3 bases and J gives up 2 bases, and the segment between their germline ends measures 4 bases. According to the germline V gene (reference sequence), CDR1 reads SGHKS and CDR2 reads YYEKEE. From the cysteine through the phenylalanine, the CDR3 covers 12 amino acids. Of the read, only the CDR3 DNA is kept; its 36 bases are in frame from base 1. The receptor library was made with 5' RACE. The data were produced on an Illumina HiSeq 2000. A universal primer binding site was introduced by template switching, and a unique molecular identifier was present in the final cDNA, enabling accurate counting of TCR cDNA molecules. First-strand cDNA for TCR alpha and beta chains was synthesized from specific primers in the conserved constant-segment region. To control for contamination, every cDNA library carried two barcodes: a SMART-Mk sample barcode plus Illumina barcodes. TruSeq adapter sequences, together with Illumina sample barcodes, were added in two successive PCR steps. Sequencing of the TCR alpha and beta cDNA libraries was done on the Illumina HiSeq platform using custom primers. In the source study's methods: MiGEC processed the raw reads to extract unique molecular identifiers, while MiXCR was used to determine the CDR3 positions. Recombination models were inferred per individual with the repgenHMM and IGoR tools using an EM algorithm. The tcR package in R was used for shared clonotype analysis, with sharing normalized by the product of cloneset sizes. Out-of-frame nonproductive sequences were analyzed to study raw recombination free of thymic and clonal selection effects. The public reads were reprocessed in TCRdb via fastp at Q25 and MiXCR, keeping in-frame beta chains. Entries are consolidated by CDR3 protein sequence, retaining the most common genes and DNA. The V and J calls here are based on TCRdb, not the publication. The sample yields 100,000 or so distinct CDR3 sequences; less than 6.5% were counted once. The leading ten clones occupy roughly 12% of the sample.

Broad study findings and their caveats: Invariant T cells such as MAIT and iNKT could partly confound zero-insertion analyses, although diverse VJ usage argued against such confounding for most clonotypes. Conclusions relied on cross-sectional statistical analysis, since the same donors could not be followed over many years. Compared with coincidental sharing between unrelated individuals, out-of-frame TCR alpha sequences shared between twins had an excess of sequences with low generation probability. The excess sharing between twins in beta out-of-frame sequences was weaker because fewer shared sequences reduced the signal-to-noise ratio. In monozygotic twins, out-of-frame TCR alpha sharing was systematically underestimated by recombination models, although the models agreed with sharing between unrelated individuals. Fewer insertions were carried by abundant cord blood beta clonotypes, a similar but weaker trend appeared in young adult naive repertoires, and no such trend appeared in memory repertoires.

Every donor in the study was a healthy Caucasian. Miltenyi CD45RO+ enrichment and human naive T-cell isolation kits were used to isolate memory (CD45RO+) and naive T cells from PBMC. The sample comprised memory T cells sorted from blood. Interpreted using the paper, the cell subset or site label stands for: CD45RO+ enriched T cells. Recombination linked TRBV5-5 to TRBJ2-3; the D gene remains uncertain. This sequence originates from a woman in her fifties or sixties in good health. The DNA sequence follows: TGTGCCAGCAGCTGGGCCACAGATACGCAGTATTTT. This codes for CASSWATDTQYF.